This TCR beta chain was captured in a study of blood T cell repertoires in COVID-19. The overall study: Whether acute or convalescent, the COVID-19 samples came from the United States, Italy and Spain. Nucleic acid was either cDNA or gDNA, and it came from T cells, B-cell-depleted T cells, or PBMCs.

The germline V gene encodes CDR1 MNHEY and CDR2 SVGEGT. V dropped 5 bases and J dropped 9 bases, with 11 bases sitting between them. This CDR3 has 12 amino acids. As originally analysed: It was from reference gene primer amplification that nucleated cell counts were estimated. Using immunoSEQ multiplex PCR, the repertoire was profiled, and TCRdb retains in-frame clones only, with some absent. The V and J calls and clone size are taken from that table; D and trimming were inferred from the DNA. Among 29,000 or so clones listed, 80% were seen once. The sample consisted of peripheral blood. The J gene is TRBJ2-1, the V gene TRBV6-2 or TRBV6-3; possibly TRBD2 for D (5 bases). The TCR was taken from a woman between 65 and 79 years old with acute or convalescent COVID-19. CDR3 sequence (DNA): TGTGCCAGCAGTACGTTTGAGGGTGAGCAGTTCTTC. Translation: CASSTFEGEQFF.